The clone carrying this TCR beta chain showed up just a few times. The antigen is unknown. The sample belongs to a study of T cell responses to AZD1222 COVID-19 vaccine. The data were produced by immunoSEQ multiplex PCR, yet TCRdb's version contains in-frame clones alone and is incomplete. This table has tens of thousands of clones, roughly four fifths appearing once. V lost 0 bases and J lost 3, with 15 bases in between. The CDR3 has 16 residues. In germline, CDR1 is SGHNT, CDR2 YENEEA. The study's findings and limits: The donors showed a predominance of white British ancestry and of females, with possible underestimation of clonal diversity.

This sequence was found in an adult in good health. Sequencing was performed on peripheral blood, taken on day 0 of AZD1222 vaccination. The chain employs TRBV11-3 and TRBJ2-7; D is possibly TRBD2 (5 bases). CDR3 bases: TGTGCCAGCAGCTTAGATCCTGTCGCGGGTAACTACGAGCAGTACTTC. As protein: CASSLDPVAGNYEQYF.